Listed below are T cell receptor beta chains from one sample, sequenced in a study of PD-1 blockade in classical Hodgkin lymphoma. Produced via immunoSEQ multiplex PCR; TCRdb's table is partial and in-frame only. The sample includes about 96,000 clones, roughly 91% seen only once; the top ten take less than 2%. Sequenced material: peripheral blood mononuclear cells (PBMCs), taken before the fourth cycle of nivolumab. The receptors come from a human donor with classical Hodgkin lymphoma. Each CDR3 is given with its conserved first and last residue. The D gene is left open where the match is weak. A row's size may be missing; if present it is once, few, many or a size class.

TRBV18	TRBJ1-2	TRBD1	NA	TGTGCCAGCTCCCCGGGACAGGGGTATGGCTACACCTTC	CASSPGQGYGYTF
TRBV28	TRBJ1-5	NA	NA	TGTGCCAGCAGACCCCAGGGTAATCAGCCCCAGCATTTT	CASRPQGNQPQHF
TRBV19	TRBJ2-7	NA	NA	TGTGCCAGTAGTCTCGGCCGGGCTGGGTACGAGCAGTACTTC	CASSLGRAGYEQYF
TRBV6-5	TRBJ2-7	NA	NA	TGTGCCAGCAGTTACGGGAGCGGTTACGAGCAGTACTTC	CASSYGSGYEQYF
TRBV9	TRBJ2-3	NA	once	TGTGCCAGCAACCGGGAGTACACAGATACGCAGTATTTT	CASNREYTDTQYF
TRBV27	TRBJ2-1	NA	NA	TGTGCCAGCAGTTTATCGACGCTAGTGGCCTACAATGAGCAGTTCTTC	CASSLSTLVAYNEQFF
TRBV5-4	TRBJ2-5	NA	NA	TGTGCCAGCAGCCCAGTAGGGGGGACCCAGTACTTC	CASSPVGGTQYF
TRBV4-1	TRBJ2-5	NA	NA	TGCGCCAGCAGCCAGGGTTTATCCAACCGAAACCAAGAGACCCAGTACTTC	CASSQGLSNRNQETQYF
TRBV27	TRBJ2-7	TRBD2	NA	TGTGCCAGCAGTTCTAGCGGATTCTACGAGCAGTACTTC	CASSSSGFYEQYF
TRBV11-2	TRBJ2-2	TRBD2	NA	TGTGCCAGCAGCTTATCCTACCCCACGACTAGCGGGATCGGCGGGGAGCTGTTTTTT	CASSLSYPTTSGIGGELFF
TRBV5-1	TRBJ2-3	TRBD2	NA	TGCGCCACCCGAGAGGGACTAGCGGGGCTTTCCACAGATACGCAGTATTTT	CATREGLAGLSTDTQYF
TRBV19	TRBJ1-5	NA	NA	TGTGCCAGTAGTAAAAGTTGGGGGGTAGGGGAGCCCCAGCATTTT	CASSKSWGVGEPQHF
TRBV28	TRBJ1-5	TRBD1	NA	TGTGCCAGCAGTCCGGGACAGGGGGATCAGCCCCAGCATTTT	CASSPGQGDQPQHF
TRBV14	TRBJ1-5	TRBD1	NA	TGTGCCAGCAGCCCCATCCAAATAGACAGGGGGAATCAGCCCCAGCATTTT	CASSPIQIDRGNQPQHF
TRBV9	TRBJ1-5	NA	NA	TGTGCCAGCAGCGTAGACTATAGCAATCAGCCCCAGCATTTT	CASSVDYSNQPQHF
TRBV2	TRBJ2-1	TRBD1	NA	TGTGCCAGCCAGAGCGGGGACAGGGGGGATGAGCAGTTCTTC	CASQSGDRGDEQFF
TRBV6-5	TRBJ1-3	NA	once	TGTGCCAGCAGTTACGTCTCAGGAAACACCATATATTTT	CASSYVSGNTIYF
TRBV14	TRBJ2-3	NA	NA	TGTGCCAGCAGCCCTGGAGGACAATACACAGATACGCAGTATTTT	CASSPGGQYTDTQYF
TRBV6-1	TRBJ2-7	NA	NA	TGTGCCAGCAGAGGGGGGCAGCCCTACTACGAGCAGTACTTC	CASRGGQPYYEQYF
TRBV7-2	TRBJ2-1	NA	NA	TGTGCCAGCAGCCCGCAATGGGGCTACAATGAGCAGTTCTTC	CASSPQWGYNEQFF
TRBV18	TRBJ2-4	NA	NA	TGTGCCAGCTCACCCCTGACTAGTGTGGCAACTCGAGCCAAAAACATTCAGTACTTC	CASSPLTSVATRAKNIQYF
TRBV4-1	TRBJ1-5	NA	few	TGCGCCAGCAGCCAAGATCCCCGACAGAACCTTCAGCCCCAGCATTTT	CASSQDPRQNLQPQHF
TRBV7-6	TRBJ1-5	NA	NA	TGTGCCAGCAGCTTAGGGGCCGGGGGAGGTCAGCCCCAGCATTTT	CASSLGAGGGQPQHF
TRBV21-1	TRBJ2-1	NA	NA	TGTGCCAGCAGCAAAAGGCCTTGGAGTGAGCAGTTCTTC	CASSKRPWSEQFF
TRBV27	TRBJ2-7	NA	NA	TGTGCCACCAGACTAGGCGGCCCCTCGCTCTACGAGCAGTACTTC	CATRLGGPSLYEQYF
TRBV9	TRBJ2-7	TRBD2	NA	TGTGCCAGCAGCGTAGAAAGCGGGAGCTCCTACGAGCAGTACTTC	CASSVESGSSYEQYF
TRBV27	TRBJ2-5	TRBD2	NA	TGTGCCAGCAGTTTATTTAGCGGGGAACCTCCAGAGACCCAGTACTTC	CASSLFSGEPPETQYF